This T cell receptor beta chain was observed in a study of blood T cell repertoires in COVID-19. Using immunoSEQ multiplex PCR, the repertoire was profiled, and TCRdb retains in-frame clones only, with some absent. The sample holds 95,000 to 150,000 clones, about 86% seen once. Between the trimmed V and J ends, which lost 0 bases and 2 bases, there was a span of 13 bases. The germline gives CDR1 LGHDT, CDR2 YNNKEL (reference sequence). The CDR3 is 16 residues long. The clonotype comes from a woman aged 45-59 years with active or convalescent COVID-19. The J gene is TRBJ2-5, the V gene TRBV3-1 (or the pseudogene TRBV3-2); D not resolved. The sample taken for sequencing was peripheral blood. Here the CDR3 reads CASSQDTVAPQETQYF. The CDR3 bases are TGTGCCAGCAGCCAAGACACGGTCGCCCCTCAAGAGACCCAGTACTTC.